A selection of T cell receptor beta chains follows, all from one sample in a study of Graves' ophthalmopathy and Graves' hyperthyroidism. TCRdb ran MiXCR on the multiplex PCR reads and lists one entry per CDR3 protein. The sample consists of about 1.1 million distinct CDR3 sequences, around a third of them appearing once. The specimen sequenced was peripheral blood or thyroid tissue (not recorded which). These receptors originate from an adult man with Graves' hyperthyroidism. Both conserved end residues are part of each CDR3. The D gene is left open where the match is weak. The size entry is marked missing in some rows and otherwise reads once, few, many or a size class.

>.|TRBJ2-7|TRBV9|many
CASSNTGTSYEQYF
TGTGCCAGCAGCAACACTGGGACCAGCTACGAGCAGTACTTC
>.|TRBJ2-2|TRBV5-6|few
CASSLGPSNTGELFF
TGTGCCAGCAGCTTGGGACCGTCGAACACCGGGGAGCTGTTTTTT
>TRBD1|TRBJ1-1|TRBV9|many
CASSVMEQGASGQPFF
TGTGCCAGCAGCGTAATGGAACAGGGGGCATCGGGTCAGCCTTTCTTT
>.|TRBJ2-7|TRBV10-3|.
CASRGITTYEQYF
TGTGCCAGCAGGGGCATCACTACCTACGAGCAGTACTTC
>TRBD1|TRBJ1-5|TRBV5-6|many
CASSLRDRVNQPQHF
TGTGCCAGCAGCTTGAGGGACAGGGTGAATCAGCCCCAGCATTTT
>TRBD1|TRBJ2-5|TRBV19|.
CASSKIWPGTAFQETQYF
TGTGCCAGTAGTAAAATATGGCCCGGGACAGCTTTCCAAGAGACCCAGTACTTC
>.|TRBJ1-2|TRBV7-8|.
CAGRVKGGEDYTF
TGTGCCGGCAGGGTTAAAGGGGGTGAGGACTACACCTTC
>TRBD1|TRBJ1-5|TRBV29-1|.
CSVQGWGQPQHF
TGCAGCGTACAGGGGTGGGGTCAGCCCCAGCATTTT
>.|TRBJ1-6|TRBV5-1|.
CASSQHPTVSNNSPLHF
TGCGCCAGCAGCCAACACCCGACGGTCTCAAACAATTCACCCCTCCACTTT
>TRBD1|TRBJ2-7|TRBV29-1|.
CSVEGGTGSDEQYF
TGCAGCGTTGAAGGGGGGACAGGGAGTGACGAGCAGTACTTC
>.|TRBJ2-7|TRBV9|many
CASSVGPEKRYEQYF
TGTGCCAGCAGCGTTGGCCCCGAGAAAAGATACGAGCAGTACTTC
>TRBD1|TRBJ1-4|TRBV29-1|many
CSVGDRVRGNEKLFF
TGCAGCGTTGGGGACAGAGTTAGGGGTAATGAAAAACTGTTTTTT
>.|TRBJ1-1|TRBV30|.
CAWSVRLTENTEAFF
TGTGCCTGGAGTGTACGTCTGACAGAGAACACTGAAGCTTTCTTT
>.|TRBJ1-4|TRBV2|once
CASSPRLQSKSEKLFF
TGTGCCAGCAGTCCAAGATTACAGAGCAAGTCTGAAAAACTGTTTTTT
>.|TRBJ2-7|TRBV15|.
CATSSQQESLLSYEQYF
TGTGCCACCAGCAGCCAACAGGAGAGCCTCCTCTCCTACGAGCAGTACTTC
>TRBD2|TRBJ2-7|TRBV7-8|.
CASSLGISGRSAYEQYF
TGTGCCAGCAGCTTAGGAATTAGCGGGAGGTCGGCCTACGAGCAGTACTTC
>.|TRBJ1-1|TRBV15|.
CATSSSGQLGTEAFF
TGTGCCACCAGCAGCTCGGGACAATTGGGCACTGAAGCTTTCTTT
>.|TRBJ2-1|TRBV29-1|.
CSVEQGYEQFF
TGCAGCGTTGAGCAGGGCTATGAGCAGTTCTTC
>.|TRBJ1-2|TRBV20-1|.
CSATDQYGYTF
TGCAGTGCTACGGACCAATATGGCTACACCTTC
>TRBD1|TRBJ2-7|TRBV29-1|many
CSVNRQGGVEQYF
TGCAGCGTGAACCGACAGGGTGGGGTCGAGCAGTACTTC
>.|TRBJ1-5|TRBV7-2|.
CASSFSNNQPQHF
TGTGCCAGCAGTTTCAGTAACAATCAGCCCCAGCATTTT
>.|TRBJ1-2|TRBV19|few
CASSPVQGRNNYGYTF
TGTGCCAGTAGCCCAGTCCAGGGGAGAAATAACTATGGCTACACCTTC
>.|TRBJ2-6|TRBV9|.
CASSGGSGANALTF
TGTGCCAGCAGCGGGGGGTCTGGGGCCAACGCCCTGACTTTC
>.|TRBJ1-5|TRBV19|many
CASSRGDSGSNQPQHF
TGTGCCAGTAGTAGGGGCGACAGCGGCTCCAATCAGCCCCAGCATTTT
>.|TRBJ1-2|TRBV10-3|few
CAISDLNYGYTF
TGTGCCATCAGTGATCTGAACTATGGCTACACCTTC
>.|TRBJ2-5|TRBV11-2|many
CASSVGAETQYF
TGTGCCAGCAGCGTAGGCGCGGAGACCCAGTACTTC
>.|TRBJ1-2|TRBV12-3/TRBV12-4|few
CASSLDSRGNYGYTF
TGTGCCAGCAGTTTAGATAGCAGGGGTAACTATGGCTACACCTTC
>.|TRBJ2-5|TRBV29-1|many
CSVEGSRGTQYF
TGCAGCGTCGAAGGGTCCAGGGGGACCCAGTACTTC
>TRBD1|TRBJ1-1|TRBV19|many
CASSIAQGARTEAFF
TGTGCCAGTAGTATAGCTCAGGGGGCGCGAACTGAAGCTTTCTTT
>TRBD1|TRBJ2-6|TRBV10-3|.
CAATGDFSGANVLTF
TGTGCCGCGACAGGGGATTTCTCTGGGGCCAACGTCCTGACTTTC
>TRBD2|TRBJ2-2|TRBV24-1|.
CASGRTTNTGELFF
TGTGCCAGCGGGAGGACTACTAACACCGGGGAGCTGTTTTTT
>.|TRBJ2-6|TRBV13|many
CASSLGQDNVLTF
TGTGCCAGCAGCTTAGGTCAGGACAACGTCCTGACTTTC
>.|TRBJ1-2|TRBV7-2|.
CAWTRTSNYGYTF
TGTGCCTGGACACGCACCTCTAACTATGGCTACACCTTC
>TRBD2|TRBJ2-5|TRBV10-2|few
CASSEDGGIQTQYF
TGCGCCAGCAGTGAGGACGGGGGGATACAGACCCAGTACTTC
>.|TRBJ2-7|TRBV5-1|.
CASSLGLGPYEQYF
TGTGCCAGCAGCTTGGGCTTGGGTCCCTACGAGCAGTACTTC
>.|TRBJ2-7|TRBV14|many
CASSQTWEDYEQYF
TGTGCCAGCAGCCAAACGTGGGAGGACTACGAGCAGTACTTC
>.|TRBJ1-2|TRBV9|once
CASSPSTNTGAEGYTF
TGTGCCAGCAGCCCTTCCACGAACACCGGGGCTGAAGGCTACACCTTC
>.|TRBJ2-7|TRBV9|.
CASSEGGGAFSYEQYF
TGTGCCAGCAGCGAAGGGGGGGGGGCCTTCTCCTACGAGCAGTACTTC
>.|TRBJ1-6|TRBV11-1|.
CASSLEAGWNSPLHF
TGTGCCAGCAGCTTAGAGGCGGGATGGAATTCACCCCTCCACTTT
>.|TRBJ2-3|TRBV9|.
CASSVRAATGADTQYF
TGTGCCAGCAGCGTAAGAGCGGCGACTGGCGCAGATACGCAGTATTTT
>.|TRBJ2-5|TRBV29-1|.
CSRRATQETQYF
TGCAGTCGCCGGGCAACTCAAGAGACCCAGTACTTC
>TRBD1|TRBJ1-1|TRBV10-3|.
CAISEGQGPEAFF
TGTGCCATCAGTGAGGGACAGGGACCTGAAGCTTTCTTT
>.|TRBJ2-7|TRBV4-1|few
CASSQEPGGLYEQYF
TGCGCCAGCAGCCAAGAACCCGGGGGGCTATACGAGCAGTACTTC
>.|TRBJ2-7|TRBV5-1|.
CASSAEVGLGEQYF
TGCGCCAGCAGCGCGGAAGTGGGTTTGGGGGAGCAGTACTTC
>.|TRBJ2-5|TRBV7-9|many
CASSLVDRETQYF
TGTGCCAGCAGCTTAGTGGACCGGGAGACCCAGTACTTC
>TRBD1|TRBJ1-1|TRBV28|.
CASSSLLTGRTEAFF
TGTGCCAGCAGTTCCCTATTGACAGGGCGGACTGAAGCTTTCTTT
>TRBD2|TRBJ2-7|TRBV6-1|few
CASSWDYTYEQYF
TGTGCCAGCAGTTGGGACTACACCTACGAGCAGTACTTC
>TRBD2|TRBJ2-5|TRBV4-1|many
CASSQGSTSGVETQYF
TGCGCCAGCAGCCAAGGGAGCACTAGCGGAGTAGAGACCCAGTACTTC
>TRBD2|TRBJ2-5|TRBV20-1|few
CSARVYPVTSGYRPKETQYF
TGCAGTGCTAGAGTTTATCCTGTGACTAGCGGGTATCGGCCGAAAGAGACCCAGTACTTC
>.|TRBJ1-5|TRBV9|many
CASSVNSNQPQHF
TGTGCCAGCAGCGTAAATAGCAATCAGCCCCAGCATTTT
>.|TRBJ2-2|TRBV14|many
CASSQGQAYTGELFF
TGTGCCAGCAGCCAAGGACAGGCCTACACCGGGGAGCTGTTTTTT
>.|TRBJ2-7|TRBV20-1|many
CSANRVSEQYF
TGCAGTGCCAACAGGGTATCCGAGCAGTACTTC
>TRBD1|TRBJ1-2|TRBV11-2|once
CASNVTGGAGYGYTF
TGTGCCAGCAACGTCACAGGGGGCGCCGGCTATGGCTACACCTTC
>TRBD2|TRBJ2-3|TRBV10-3|few
CAISEGHRLAGGDTQYF
TGTGCCATCAGTGAGGGGCATAGGCTAGCGGGAGGAGATACGCAGTATTTT
>.|TRBJ2-7|TRBV15|.
CATTGVGLYEQYF
TGTGCCACCACCGGAGTGGGTCTCTACGAGCAGTACTTC
>.|TRBJ2-7|TRBV7-8|.
CASPPAGRPNDYEQYF
TGTGCCAGCCCTCCGGCGGGCCGACCTAATGATTACGAGCAGTACTTC
>TRBD1|TRBJ2-5|TRBV7-9|.
CASSGTGGVKTQYF
TGTGCCAGCAGCGGGACAGGGGGCGTGAAGACCCAGTACTTC
>.|TRBJ1-2|TRBV30|.
CASKPNYGYTF
TGTGCCTCCAAGCCCAACTATGGCTACACCTTC
>TRBD2|TRBJ2-6|TRBV15|.
CATSRTSGTGANVLTF
TGTGCCACCAGCAGGACTAGCGGGACTGGGGCCAACGTCCTGACTTTC
>TRBD1|TRBJ1-4|TRBV7-3|.
CASSRDRDKLFF
TGTGCCAGCAGCCGGGACAGGGATAAACTGTTTTTT